This T cell receptor beta chain was obtained from a study of sequential checkpoint blockade in melanoma. Overall study: First-line arms were nivolumab then ipilimumab, or the reverse, randomized 1:1. Both treatment sequences were followed by maintenance nivolumab.

CDR1 and CDR2 (germline): SGHNT, YYREEE (reference sequence). The CDR3 extends over 14 amino acids. Deletions cut 2 bases from V and 3 bases from J, with 10 bases between. Specified treatment: randomized to nivolumab then ipilimumab (arm A) or the reverse (arm B). None of the patients previously received DNA-damaging chemotherapy. Profiling relied on immunoSEQ multiplex PCR, and the TCRdb table lists in-frame clones only, not all of them. The sample has 35,000 to 40,000 clones, 86% seen once; the top ten hold around 12%. This clonotype was obtained from a human donor with melanoma. Sequencing was performed on CD8+ T cells sorted from blood (inferred from file names), taken from a patient given nivolumab and ipilimumab in sequence. The chain carries TRBV5-4 and TRBJ2-3; D unclear. The CDR3 loop is CASSFSHTTDTQYF. The CDR3 region has the DNA TGTGCCAGCAGCTTTAGCCATACGACAGATACGCAGTATTTT.